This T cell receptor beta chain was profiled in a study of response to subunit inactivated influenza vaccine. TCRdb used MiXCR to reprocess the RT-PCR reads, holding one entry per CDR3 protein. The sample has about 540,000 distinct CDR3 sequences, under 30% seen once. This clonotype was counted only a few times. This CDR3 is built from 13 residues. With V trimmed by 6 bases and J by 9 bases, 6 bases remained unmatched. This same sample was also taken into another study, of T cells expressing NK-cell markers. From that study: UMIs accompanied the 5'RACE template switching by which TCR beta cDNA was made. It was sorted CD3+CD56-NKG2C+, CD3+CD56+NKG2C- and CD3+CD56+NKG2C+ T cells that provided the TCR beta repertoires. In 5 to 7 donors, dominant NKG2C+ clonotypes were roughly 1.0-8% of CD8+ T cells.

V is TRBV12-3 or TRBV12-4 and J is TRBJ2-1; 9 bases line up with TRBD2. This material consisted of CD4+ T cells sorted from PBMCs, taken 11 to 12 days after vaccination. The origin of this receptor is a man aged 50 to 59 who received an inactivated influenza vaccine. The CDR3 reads CASRETSGTEQFF. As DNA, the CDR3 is TGTGCCAGCAGAGAGACTAGCGGTACTGAGCAGTTCTTC.